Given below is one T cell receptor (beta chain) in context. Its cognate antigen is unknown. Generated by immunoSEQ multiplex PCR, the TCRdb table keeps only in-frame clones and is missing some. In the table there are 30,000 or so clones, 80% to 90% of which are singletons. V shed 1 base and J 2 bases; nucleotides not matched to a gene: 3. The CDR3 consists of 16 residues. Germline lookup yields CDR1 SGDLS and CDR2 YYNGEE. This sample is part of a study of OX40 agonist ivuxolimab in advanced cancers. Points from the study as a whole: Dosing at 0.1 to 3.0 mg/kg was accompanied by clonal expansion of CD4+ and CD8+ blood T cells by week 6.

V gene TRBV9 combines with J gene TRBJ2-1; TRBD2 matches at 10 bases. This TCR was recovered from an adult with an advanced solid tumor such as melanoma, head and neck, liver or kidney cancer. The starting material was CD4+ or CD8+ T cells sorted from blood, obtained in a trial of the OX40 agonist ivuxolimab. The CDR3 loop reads CASSVTLAGPYNEQFF. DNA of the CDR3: TGTGCCAGCAGCGTAACACTAGCGGGACCCTACAATGAGCAGTTCTTC. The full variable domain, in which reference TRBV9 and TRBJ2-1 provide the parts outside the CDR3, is DSGVTQTPKHLITATGQRVTLRCSPRSGDLSVYWYQQSLDQGLQFLIQYYNGEERAKGNILERFSAQQFPDLHSELNLSSLELGDSALYFCASSVTLAGPYNEQFFGPGTRLTVL.